The entry below gives a single T cell receptor (beta chain) sequence along with its context. Its antigen is unknown. Germline lookup yields CDR1 SQVTM and CDR2 ANQGSEA. V lost 4 bases, J lost 1 base, and 10 bases stayed unmatched. The CDR3 length is 16 residues. The PCR was carried out with 60 Vbeta primers and 13 Jbeta primers. Method: immunoSEQ multiplex PCR; TCRdb's copy keeps in-frame clones and lacks some. The table lists about 190,000 clones, more than 70% of them singletons, with less than 2% in the top ten. The data were taken from a study of cytomegalovirus exposure and HLA in healthy donors. Study-wide background: A prior study identified 117 million unique TCR beta sequences from about 180 million T cells. Broader study findings: In an earlier analysis, in roughly 580 donors, most V segments appeared productive either ~87% or ~30% of the time. Cytomegalovirus association was assigned to under 200 TCR beta chains.

Sequencing input: PBMCs. This TCR came from a man between 35 and 55 years old in good health and CMV-seropositive. V usage is TRBV29-1 and J usage is TRBJ2-7; 10 positions match TRBD2. The CDR3 DNA is TGCAGCGTTGTAGCCCTTAGCGGGAGGACATCCTACGAGCAGTACTTC. This encodes CSVVALSGRTSYEQYF.